These 18 T cell receptor beta chains share one sample of origin, sequenced in a study of shared clonotypes between healthy human individuals. Method: immunoSEQ multiplex PCR; TCRdb's copy keeps in-frame clones and lacks some. The sample comprises about half a million clones, approximately 84% of which are singletons, and more than 9.5% rests with the top ten. The sample comprised PBMCs. The receptors originated from a woman aged 40 to 49 in good health. Some clones in this sample may be carry-over from other donors' samples.

This clone was observed many times. Other nucleotide sequences from this sample produce the same CDR3. V gene TRBV5-4 combines with J gene TRBJ2-6, with D uncertain. Germline V gene lookup returns CDR1 SGHNT and CDR2 YYREEE (reference sequence). The V gene lost 3 bases and the J gene lost 4 bases, with 20 bases spanning the gap. This CDR3 is 18 amino acids long. The CDR3 region is CASSSADRPAGGANVLTF. The DNA of the CDR3 is TGTGCCAGCAGCTCCGCTGATCGACCCGCCGGGGGGGCCAACGTCCTGACTTTC.

The rearrangement links TRBV5-1 to TRBJ2-7, with TRBD2 identical over 10 bases. Germline lookup yields CDR1 SGHRS and CDR2 YFSETQ. V was pared by 1 base and J by 2 bases, with 6 bases of the junction left unmatched. CDR3 length equals 16 residues. The CDR3 protein is CASSLIGLAEPYEQYF. The CDR3 DNA sequence: TGCGCCAGCAGCTTGATAGGACTAGCGGAGCCCTACGAGCAGTACTTC.

This chain uses TRBV7-6 with TRBJ2-7, with 13 bases matching TRBD2. Looked up from germline, CDR1 is SGHVS and CDR2 is FNYEAQ. CDR3 length equals 15 residues. Trimming removed 5 bases from V and 2 bases from J; junction bases left unmatched: 3. The CDR3 bases are TGTGCCAGCAGCGGCGGGACTAGCGGGACCTACGAGCAGTACTTC. It specifies CASSGGTSGTYEQYF.

The genes are TRBV30 and TRBJ2-7; D not resolved. There are 13 residues in the CDR3. Germline CDR1 is GTSNPN and CDR2 is SVGIG (reference sequence). Trimming removed 1 base from V and 5 bases from J, with 12 bases in between. DNA of the CDR3: TGTGCCTGGAGTGCTCTAGTCCCGGACGAGCAGTACTTC. It yields the protein CAWSALVPDEQYF.

This clone occurred a few times. The sample has other DNA sequences that encode this CDR3 too. The chain carries TRBV7-9 and TRBJ2-2; D is unresolved. This CDR3 spans 12 amino acids. Germline V gene lookup returns CDR1 SEHNR and CDR2 FQNEAQ (reference sequence). Trimming pared 5 bases from V and 1 base from J, leaving 2 bases between. CDR3 in DNA: TGTGCCAGCAGCCTGAACACCGGGGAGCTGTTTTTT. It is translated as CASSLNTGELFF. Combining the CDR3 with reference TRBV7-9 and TRBJ2-2 gives the whole variable domain DTGVSQNPRHKITKRGQNVTFRCDPISEHNRLYWYRQTLGQGPEFLTYFQNEAQLEKSRLLSDRFSAERPKGSFSTLEIQRTEQGDSAMYLCASSLNTGELFFGEGSRLTVL.

The genes are TRBV11-2 and TRBJ2-2; 8 nucleotides match TRBD2. Per germline, CDR1 SGHAT and CDR2 FQNNGV. This CDR3 region has 16 residues. J lost 4 bases, V lost 4 bases, and 8 bases had no gene match. CDR3 sequence: CASSSTWTSSTGELFF. Written as DNA, the CDR3 is TGTGCCAGCAGCTCAACCTGGACTAGCAGCACCGGGGAGCTGTTTTTT.

The CDR3 loop reads CASSLVGSLSYGYTF. In nucleotides, the CDR3 is TGTGCCAGCAGCTTAGTTGGTTCACTAAGCTATGGCTACACCTTC. This chain links TRBV7-2 with TRBJ1-2; D is unresolved. The CDR3 sequence is 15 residues long. Germline V gene data show CDR1 as SGHTA and CDR2 as FQGNSA. V was shortened by 1 base and J by 4 bases, with 13 bases between the two germline ends.

About this clone itself: A far bigger clonotype differs at one base, so this is likely a read error. The genes are TRBV28 and TRBJ1-2, with 9 positions matching TRBD1. This CDR3 is 15 amino acids long. Per the germline V gene, CDR1 is MDHEN and CDR2 is SYDVKM. The J segment lost 6 bases and the V segment lost 7 bases, leaving 12 bases of the junction unmatched. The CDR3 region is CASTTDGQGRHGYTF. The CDR3 DNA follows: TGTGCCAGCACCACCGATGGACAGGGGAGGCATGGCTACACCTTC.

This clone appeared once. The CDR3: CASSQRTQGQGKGDTQYF. The CDR3 region has the DNA TGCGCCAGCAGCCAGCGAACGCAGGGACAGGGCAAAGGAGATACGCAGTATTTT. V and J are TRBV4-1 and TRBJ2-3; 9 nucleotides align to TRBD1. CDR3 length: 18 amino acids. V gave up 3 bases and J gave up 5 bases; unmatched junction bases: 15. Germline V gives CDR1 MGHRA, CDR2 YSYEKL.

This chain joins TRBV20-1 and TRBJ2-5, with D hard to call. Germline V gene sequence: CDR1 DFQATT, CDR2 SNEGSKA (reference sequence). The CDR3 is 11 residues long. Trimming took 0 bases from V and 5 from J, leaving 4 bases between them. The DNA of the CDR3 is TGCAGTGCTAGAGACGTGGAGACCCAGTACTTC. This codes for CSARDVETQYF.

The chain has TRBV15 and TRBJ2-3; no clear D gene. Germline V gene sequence: CDR1 LNHNV, CDR2 YYDKDF (reference sequence). The CDR3 totals 14 residues. Trimming pared 0 bases from V and 3 bases from J, leaving 7 bases between. CDR3 sequence reads: CATSRDLETDTQYF. The DNA for the CDR3 is TGTGCCACCAGCAGAGATTTGGAAACAGATACGCAGTATTTT.

This rearrangement joins TRBV5-1 to TRBJ1-1; D remains ambiguous. Trimming stripped 3 bases from V and 1 base from J, with 13 bases between. CDR3 size: 15 residues. Germline V CDR1 and CDR2: SGHRS, YFSETQ. The CDR3 coding sequence is TGCGCCAGCAGCTCAGGACGGACGGCGAACACTGAAGCTTTCTTT. Residues: CASSSGRTANTEAFF.

Comment on this clone: With only one base between it and a far larger clone, this is likely a read error. In DNA, the CDR3 is TGTGCCAGCAGCCAGGGCCTTTTCACGCAGTATTTT. It encodes CASSQGLFTQYF. This chain joins TRBV6-6 and TRBJ2-3, with D possibly matching TRBD1 (5 bases). Germline V gene lookup returns CDR1 MNHNY and CDR2 SVGAGI (reference sequence). The CDR3 extends over 12 amino acids. The V and J ends lost 6 bases and 9 bases respectively, with 13 bases between them.

This clone was seen only once. The chain links TRBV9 to TRBJ1-4; 8 nucleotides align to TRBD1. V dropped 3 bases and J dropped 8; count of bases not matched to a gene: 6. There are 14 residues in the CDR3. Germline CDR1 SGDLS, CDR2 YYNGEE. CDR3: CASSASGGREKLFF. As DNA, the CDR3 is TGTGCCAGCAGCGCCTCAGGGGGCCGGGAAAAACTGTTTTTT.

As regards this clone: A much more abundant neighbour one base away suggests this may be a read error. This same CDR3 is encoded by further DNA sequences in the sample. CDR3 DNA sequence: TGCAGCGTAGCAGGGACAGATCAAGAGACCCAGTACTTC. Protein: CSVAGTDQETQYF. This rearrangement joins TRBV29-1 to TRBJ2-5; 7 bases are shared with TRBD1. Germline V gene lookup returns CDR1 SQVTM and CDR2 ANQGSEA. CDR3 length: 13 residues. J was trimmed by 2 bases and V by 6 bases; bases with no gene match: 6.

This clone was observed a handful of times. The J gene is TRBJ2-7, the V gene TRBV27, with a possible D match to TRBD1 (6 bases). Looked up from germline, CDR1 is MNHEY and CDR2 is SMNVEV (reference sequence). The V gene lost 6 bases and the J gene lost 2 bases, with 14 bases spanning the gap. This CDR3 contains 14 residues. The CDR3 reads CASRTRDNTYEQYF. The CDR3 bases are TGTGCCAGCAGGACCCGGGACAATACCTACGAGCAGTACTTC.

Of note for this clone: A much bigger clone sits one base away, suggesting this may be a read error. This sample includes further DNA sequences coding for the same CDR3. The genes are TRBV5-5 and TRBJ1-6, with D maybe TRBD1 (5 bases). CDR3 size: 15 residues. CDR1 and CDR2 (germline): SGHKS, YYEKEE (reference sequence). For the CDR3, the DNA is TGTGCCAGCAGCTTGTGGGGCTGGGCAAATTCACCCCTCCACTTC. Its translation: CASSLWGWANSPLHF.

V is TRBV18 and J is TRBJ2-5; no definite D call. V was cut by 4 bases and J by 3 bases, with 6 bases left in between. The CDR3 sequence is 12 residues long. Germline CDR1 is KGHSH and CDR2 is LQKENI. The CDR3 DNA reads TGTGCCAGCTCACTCGAAGAAGAGACCCAGTACTTC. Its protein is CASSLEEETQYF.